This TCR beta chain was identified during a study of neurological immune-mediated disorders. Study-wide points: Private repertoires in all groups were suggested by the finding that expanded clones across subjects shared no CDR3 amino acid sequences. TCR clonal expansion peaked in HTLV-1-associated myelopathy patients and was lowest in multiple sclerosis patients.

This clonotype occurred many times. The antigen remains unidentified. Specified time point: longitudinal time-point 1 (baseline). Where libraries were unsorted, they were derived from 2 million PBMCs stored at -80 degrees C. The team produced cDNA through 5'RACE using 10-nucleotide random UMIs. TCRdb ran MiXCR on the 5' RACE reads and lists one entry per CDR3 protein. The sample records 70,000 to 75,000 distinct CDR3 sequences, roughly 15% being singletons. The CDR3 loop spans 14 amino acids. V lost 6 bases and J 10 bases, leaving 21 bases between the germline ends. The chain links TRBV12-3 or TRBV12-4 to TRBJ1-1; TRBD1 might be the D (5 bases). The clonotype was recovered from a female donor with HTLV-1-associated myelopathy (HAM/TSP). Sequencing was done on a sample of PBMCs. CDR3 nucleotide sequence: TGTGCCAGCAGCCCCTCGCACGGGGGGTTTGGAGCTTTCTTT. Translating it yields CASSPSHGGFGAFF.